A single sample is the source of the 17 T cell receptor beta chains below, sequenced in a study of beta chain features in type 1 diabetes. The investigators reverse transcribed all of the isolated RNA, so they sequenced expressed TCRB transcripts. Method: immunoSEQ multiplex PCR; TCRdb's copy keeps in-frame clones and lacks some. The sample records a few hundred thousand clones, about 16% being singletons. Input material: naive CD4+ T cells from blood. The receptor set was obtained from a woman under 30 in good health.

V usage is TRBV7-8 and J usage is TRBJ1-2; possibly TRBD1 for D (6 bases). The CDR3 has 12 residues. CDR1 and CDR2 (germline): SGHVS, FQNEAQ. The V end was cut by 2 bases, the J end by 5 bases, with 6 bases between. Here the CDR3 reads CASSLQGYGYTF. CDR3 in DNA: TGTGCCAGCAGCTTACAGGGGTATGGCTACACCTTC.

This clone was recorded a few times. This sequence joins TRBV5-1 and TRBJ1-5; D gene ambiguous. The germline V gene has CDR1 SGHRS and CDR2 YFSETQ. With 4 bases removed from V and 2 bases from J, the gap between germline ends came to 10 bases. The CDR3 has 14 residues. The DNA for the CDR3 is TGCGCCAGCAGCCTCTTCGTAGGCAATCAGCCCCAGCATTTT. Its translation: CASSLFVGNQPQHF. Full variable domain (rest looked up from reference TRBV5-1 and TRBJ1-5): KAGVTQTPRYLIKTRGQQVTLSCSPISGHRSVSWYQQTPGQGLQFLFEYFSETQRNKGNFPGRFSGRQFSNSRSEMNVSTLELGDSALYLCASSLFVGNQPQHFGDGTRLSIL.

V gene TRBV4-1 combines with J gene TRBJ2-7, with 14 bases lining up with TRBD2. There are 16 residues in the CDR3. V was clipped by 1 base and J by 3 bases; unmatched bases: 2. CDR1 and CDR2 from the germline V gene are MGHRA and YSYEKL. The CDR3 loop reads CASSQGGTSGGYEQYF. The DNA of the CDR3 is TGCGCCAGCAGCCAAGGGGGGACTAGCGGGGGCTACGAGCAGTACTTC.

V gene TRBV29-1 combines with J gene TRBJ2-5, with 7 positions matching TRBD1. The CDR3 totals 14 residues. Per germline, CDR1 SQVTM and CDR2 ANQGSEA. V trimming: 6 bases; J trimming: 4 bases; junction bases outside the gene matches: 11. The CDR3 protein is CSVGFTGAGETQYF. The CDR3 nucleotides are TGCAGCGTGGGCTTTACAGGGGCGGGAGAGACCCAGTACTTC.

V and J are TRBV28 and TRBJ2-1, with TRBD2 matching over 10 bases. The CDR3 is 15 residues long. With 7 bases clipped from V and 9 bases from J, the junction kept 12 bases outside the gene matches. Per germline, CDR1 MDHEN and CDR2 SYDVKM. The CDR3 spells CASTPGTSGNTEQFF. CDR3 nucleotides: TGTGCCAGCACCCCCGGCACTAGCGGGAATACTGAGCAGTTCTTC.

This CDR3 reads CASRETAGSYEQYF. The CDR3 DNA sequence: TGTGCCAGCAGGGAAACGGCGGGGTCCTACGAGCAGTACTTC. J is TRBJ2-7 and V is TRBV6-1; perhaps TRBD2 as D (6 bases). The CDR3 covers 14 residues. V was clipped by 6 bases and J by 1 base, with 13 bases between them. CDR1 MNHNS and CDR2 SASEGT come from the germline V gene.

The rearrangement uses TRBV11-2 and TRBJ2-1; possible D gene TRBD2, 6 bases. V gave up 2 bases and J gave up 1 base, with 18 bases separating them. The length of the CDR3 is 18 residues. Germline values: CDR1 SGHAT, CDR2 FQNNGV. The CDR3 is CASSLSSWLATSYNEQFF. DNA of the CDR3: TGTGCCAGCAGCTTAAGCTCCTGGCTAGCGACTTCCTACAATGAGCAGTTCTTC.

The genes are TRBV30 and TRBJ2-4; 8 positions agree with TRBD1. V shed 3 bases and J 16 bases; nucleotides not matched to a gene: 14. The germline V gene encodes CDR1 GTSNPN and CDR2 SVGIG (reference sequence). CDR3 length equals 13 residues. The CDR3 DNA is TGTGCCTGGAGGCCAAACTGGGACAGGCGGCAATACTTC. Its protein product is CAWRPNWDRRQYF. The full variable domain, its missing parts supplied by reference TRBV30 and TRBJ2-4, is SQTIHQWPATLVQPVGSPLSLECTVEGTSNPNLYWYRQAAGRGLQLLFYSVGIGQISSEVPQNLSASRPQDRQFILSSKKLLLSDSGFYLCAWRPNWDRRQYFGAGTRLSVL.

This clone has a handful of counts. This chain links TRBV27 with TRBJ2-1; perhaps TRBD2 as D (6 bases). Between the trimmed V and J ends, which lost 3 bases and 5 bases, there was a span of 11 bases. From germline, CDR1 is MNHEY and CDR2 SMNVEV (reference sequence). The CDR3 loop spans 14 amino acids. CDR3 region: CASSLSGPNNEQFF. The CDR3, as DNA: TGTGCCAGCAGTTTGAGCGGGCCCAACAATGAGCAGTTCTTC.

This chain uses TRBV15 with TRBJ1-1; D unresolved. This CDR3 has 13 residues. The germline V and J ends were trimmed by 1 base and 4 bases, with 7 bases remaining between them. Per the germline V gene, CDR1 is LNHNV and CDR2 is YYDKDF (reference sequence). CDR3 nucleotide sequence: TGTGCCACCAGCAGAGTAGGAGGCACTGAAGCTTTCTTT. Translating gives CATSRVGGTEAFF.

J is TRBJ2-1 and V is TRBV7-9, with 8 bases fitting TRBD2. The CDR3 extends over 17 amino acids. Germline V gives CDR1 SEHNR, CDR2 FQNEAQ (reference sequence). Germline trimming cut 0 bases from V and 2 bases from J; bases unmatched to any gene: 6. The CDR3 DNA reads TGTGCCAGCAGCTTAGCGCGGGGGGAAATCCCCTACAATGAGCAGTTCTTC. Its translation is CASSLARGEIPYNEQFF.

Only a few counts were recorded for this clone. This chain joins TRBV29-1 and TRBJ2-5, with D possibly matching TRBD2 (7 bases). The CDR3 is 14 residues long. The V end lost 6 bases, the J end lost 7 bases, and 21 bases lay between the germline ends. Germline loops: CDR1 SQVTM, CDR2 ANQGSEA. The CDR3: CSVRGGEGPVTQYF. The CDR3 region has the DNA TGCAGCGTGAGGGGGGGAGAAGGGCCGGTGACCCAGTACTTC.

CDR3 DNA sequence: TGTGCCAGCAGCTCGGGACTAGCCCTTGGCAATGAGCAGTTCTTC. Amino acid sequence: CASSSGLALGNEQFF. The chain links TRBV7-2 to TRBJ2-1, with 9 bases lining up with TRBD2. The CDR3 runs to 15 residues. Per the germline V gene, CDR1 is SGHTA and CDR2 is FQGNSA. With 4 bases clipped from V and 6 bases from J, the junction kept 7 bases outside the gene matches.

This clone was seen more than once but under ten times. The genes are TRBV7-8 and TRBJ2-2; D is uncertain. This CDR3 has 11 residues. The germline CDR1 and CDR2 sequences are SGHVS and FQNEAQ. Here the CDR3 DNA reads TGTGCGTTAGCCTACACCGGGGAGCTGTTTTTT. This translates into CALAYTGELFF.

In this sample, this clone turned up a few times. The rearrangement joins TRBV28 to TRBJ2-5, with TRBD1 matching over 9 bases. J lost 14 bases, V lost 8 bases, and 6 bases had no gene match. The CDR3 runs 10 residues. Germline CDR1 reads MDHEN; CDR2 reads SYDVKM. The CDR3: CASGLGQGYF. The DNA for the CDR3 is TGTGCCAGCGGCCTGGGACAGGGTTACTTC.

This clone was picked up a small number of times. The rearrangement uses TRBV27 and TRBJ2-1; 14 bases map to TRBD2. This CDR3 has 18 residues. Trimming removed 5 bases from V and 1 base from J; junction bases left unmatched: 7. Germline assignment: CDR1 MNHEY and CDR2 SMNVEV (reference sequence). This CDR3 is CASSGGTSGRGSYNEQFF. The CDR3 DNA is TGTGCCAGCAGTGGGGGGACTAGCGGGAGAGGGTCCTACAATGAGCAGTTCTTC.

The chain employs TRBV5-8 and TRBJ1-5, with 8 bases matching TRBD1. The CDR3 spans 14 residues. Looked up from germline, CDR1 is SGHTS and CDR2 is YDEGEE. Trimming took 5 bases from V and 7 from J; bases not matched to a gene: 8. The CDR3 spells CASSDDRGQQPQHF. The CDR3 DNA follows: TGTGCCAGCAGTGACGACAGGGGACAGCAGCCCCAGCATTTT.